A selection of T cell receptor beta chains follows, all from one sample in a study of blood T cells in healthy people across ages. TCRdb called the 5' RACE reads again in MiXCR, with one record for every CDR3 protein. The sample has 450,000 to 600,000 distinct CDR3 sequences, around 27% seen once. Separately, the same data were catalogued under a study of T cells of mothers and their children.

Sequencing was carried out using blood. Receptor source: a boy younger than 10 in good health. Both conserved end residues are part of each CDR3. The order of the fields is D gene, V gene, J gene, clone size, CDR3 protein, CDR3 DNA. A D gene is named only where the DNA matches it firmly. A clone size is listed for some rows: how often the clone was seen (once, few, many), or a class if it is expanded.

D gene: TRBD1; V gene: TRBV2; J gene: TRBJ2-4; clone size: .; CDR3 protein: CASKRSRDSANIQYF; CDR3 DNA: TGTGCCAGCAAGCGGAGTCGGGACAGTGCAAACATTCAGTACTTC
D gene: .; V gene: TRBV11-2; J gene: TRBJ1-1; clone size: few; CDR3 protein: CASSLEGLMNTEAFF; CDR3 DNA: TGTGCCAGCAGCTTAGAAGGGCTAATGAACACTGAAGCTTTCTTT
D gene: .; V gene: TRBV5-1; J gene: TRBJ2-4; clone size: .; CDR3 protein: CASSLDPVAIQYF; CDR3 DNA: TGCGCCAGCAGCCTGGACCCGGTCGCCATTCAGTACTTC
D gene: .; V gene: TRBV25-1; J gene: TRBJ1-2; clone size: .; CDR3 protein: CASRGESSYGYTF; CDR3 DNA: TGTGCCAGCAGGGGAGAGAGTAGCTATGGCTACACCTTC
D gene: .; V gene: TRBV2; J gene: TRBJ1-1; clone size: few; CDR3 protein: CASQTTEAFF; CDR3 DNA: TGTGCCAGCCAGACAACCGAAGCTTTCTTT
D gene: .; V gene: TRBV20-1; J gene: TRBJ2-4; clone size: .; CDR3 protein: CSVGQPKSAKNIQYF; CDR3 DNA: TGCAGTGTTGGACAGCCCAAGTCGGCCAAAAACATTCAGTACTTC
D gene: .; V gene: TRBV14; J gene: TRBJ1-1; clone size: .; CDR3 protein: CASGLGTEAFF; CDR3 DNA: TGTGCCAGCGGGTTGGGGACTGAAGCTTTCTTT
D gene: .; V gene: TRBV6-1; J gene: TRBJ1-3; clone size: many; CDR3 protein: CASRGSGNTIYF; CDR3 DNA: TGTGCCAGCAGGGGCTCTGGAAACACCATATATTTT
D gene: .; V gene: TRBV10-3; J gene: TRBJ2-4; clone size: .; CDR3 protein: CAIEPRPIDKNIQYF; CDR3 DNA: TGTGCCATCGAGCCGAGGCCAATCGACAAAAACATTCAGTACTTC
D gene: .; V gene: TRBV7-2; J gene: TRBJ2-7; clone size: few; CDR3 protein: CASSLVFGTPYEQYF; CDR3 DNA: TGTGCCAGCAGCTTAGTCTTCGGGACTCCCTACGAGCAGTACTTC
D gene: .; V gene: TRBV7-2; J gene: TRBJ2-1; clone size: .; CDR3 protein: CASSFSSEQFF; CDR3 DNA: TGTGCCAGCAGCTTCTCTAGCGAGCAGTTCTTC
D gene: .; V gene: TRBV6-5; J gene: TRBJ2-4; clone size: .; CDR3 protein: CASSYAPGSKNIQYF; CDR3 DNA: TGTGCCAGCAGTTACGCCCCGGGATCCAAAAACATTCAGTACTTC